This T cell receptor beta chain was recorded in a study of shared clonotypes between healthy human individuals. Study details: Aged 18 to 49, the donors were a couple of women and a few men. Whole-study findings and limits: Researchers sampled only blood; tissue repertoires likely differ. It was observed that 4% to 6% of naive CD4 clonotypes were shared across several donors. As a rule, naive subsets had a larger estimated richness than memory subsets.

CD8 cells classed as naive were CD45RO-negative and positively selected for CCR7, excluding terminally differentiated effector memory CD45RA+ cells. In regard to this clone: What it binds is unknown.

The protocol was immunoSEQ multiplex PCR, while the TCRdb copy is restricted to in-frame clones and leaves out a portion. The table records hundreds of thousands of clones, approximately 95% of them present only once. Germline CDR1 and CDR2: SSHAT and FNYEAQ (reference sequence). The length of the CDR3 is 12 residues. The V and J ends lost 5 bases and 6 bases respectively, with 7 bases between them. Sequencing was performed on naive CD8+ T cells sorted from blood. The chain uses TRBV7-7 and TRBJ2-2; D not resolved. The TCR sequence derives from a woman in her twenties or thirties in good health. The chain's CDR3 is CASSPRPGELFF. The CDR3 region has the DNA TGTGCCAGCAGCCCCCGACCCGGGGAGCTGTTTTTT.